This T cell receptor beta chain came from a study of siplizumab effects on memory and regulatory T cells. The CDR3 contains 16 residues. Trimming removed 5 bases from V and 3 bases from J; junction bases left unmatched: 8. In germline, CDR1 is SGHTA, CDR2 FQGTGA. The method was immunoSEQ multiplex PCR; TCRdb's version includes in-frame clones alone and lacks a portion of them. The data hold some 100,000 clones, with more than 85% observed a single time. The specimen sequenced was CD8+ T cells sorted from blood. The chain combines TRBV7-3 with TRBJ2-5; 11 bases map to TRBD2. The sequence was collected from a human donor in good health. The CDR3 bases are TGTGCCAGCAGCCCCGGGATTAGCGGGAGGGAAGAGACCCAGTACTTC. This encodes CASSPGISGREETQYF.